This T cell receptor (beta chain) was retrieved from a study of blood T cells in healthy people across ages. With a J-beta primer mix and a sample-barcoded 5' primer, a second PCR ran about 6 to 11 cycles. TCRdb passed the 5' RACE reads through MiXCR, listing each CDR3 protein once. The sample holds about 320,000 distinct CDR3 sequences; 25% to 30% are singletons and the top ten take approximately 28%. This clonotype was seen more than once but under ten times. This CDR3 comprises 12 residues. Germline assignment: CDR1 SGHVS and CDR2 FNYEAQ. V lost 1 base to trimming and J lost 7 bases, with 7 bases between them.

The sequenced material came from blood. This chain connects TRBV7-6 to TRBJ2-5; no firm D call. The clonotype was recovered from a woman in her sixties or seventies in good health. CDR3: CASSLDLGTQYF. DNA of the CDR3: TGTGCCAGCAGCTTAGATCTGGGGACCCAGTACTTC.